This entry concerns a single TCR beta chain. The CDR3 is 11 amino acids. Trimming left V 5 bases short and J 8 bases short, with 6 bases between. Sequencing used immunoSEQ multiplex PCR; TCRdb keeps in-frame clones, though not all of them. Seen here are 55,000 to 80,000 clones, over 85% observed once, and the top ten hold approximately 5.5%. This specimen comes from a study of control samples from healthy donors and cancer patients. The sample consisted of PBMCs. This TCR was sampled from a man aged 55 to 70 with colorectal cancer. The gene calls are TRBV12-3 or TRBV12-4 and TRBJ1-4; D remains ambiguous. The CDR3 DNA reads as TGTGCCAGCAGTCGGGGAGAAAAACTGTTTTTT. Translation: CASSRGEKLFF.